Presented here are 30 T cell receptor beta chains from one specimen sequenced in a study of cytomegalovirus exposure and HLA in healthy donors. Use of 60 Vbeta and 13 Jbeta primers characterized the PCR. The assay was immunoSEQ multiplex PCR, and TCRdb's table has in-frame clones only and misses some. Among fewer than 130,000 clones listed, roughly 80% were seen once. The sample consisted of PBMCs. These TCRs come from a female donor in good health and CMV-seropositive.

This clone was observed once. The chain combines TRBV4-1 with TRBJ1-2; unclear D gene. Trimming removed 4 bases from V and 3 bases from J, with 18 bases in between. The CDR3 has 16 residues. Per the germline V gene, CDR1 is MGHRA and CDR2 is YSYEKL. The CDR3 nucleotides read TGCGCCAGCAGCCCGTGGACCGGGAGAATGGACTATGGCTACACCTTC. Its translation: CASSPWTGRMDYGYTF.

The chain couples TRBV7-8 to TRBJ2-1; 10 bases map to TRBD2. The V segment lost 5 bases and the J segment 6 bases; nucleotides outside the gene matches: 10. Germline lookup yields CDR1 SGHVS and CDR2 FQNEAQ. The CDR3 spans 16 residues. The CDR3 reads CASSLSSGGAVNEQFF. The CDR3 DNA sequence: TGTGCCAGCAGCCTATCAAGCGGGGGGGCTGTCAATGAGCAGTTCTTC.

V and J are TRBV19 and TRBJ1-1; weak D call: TRBD1 (6 bases). There are 12 residues in the CDR3. The ends were cut back, 5 bases at V and 7 bases at J, with 11 bases in the middle. CDR1 LNHDA and CDR2 SQIVND come from the germline V gene (reference sequence). Written as DNA, the CDR3 is TGTGCCAGTAGTCGGGACATTAGTGAAGCTTTCTTT. This encodes CASSRDISEAFF.

The rearrangement joins TRBV30 to TRBJ2-1; the match to TRBD1 covers 10 bases. This CDR3 contains 16 residues. Per the germline V gene, CDR1 is GTSNPN and CDR2 is SVGIG (reference sequence). Trimming cost V 7 bases and J 10 bases; bases outside gene matches: 19. The CDR3 spells CAFRTFDRGRNEEQFF. The CDR3 DNA sequence: TGTGCCTTCCGCACTTTTGACAGGGGGCGAAACGAAGAGCAGTTCTTC.

The chain links TRBV27 to TRBJ2-3, with a possible D match to TRBD2 (7 bases). V was cut by 4 bases and J by 4 bases, with 21 bases left in between. Germline CDR1 is MNHEY and CDR2 is SMNVEV (reference sequence). The length of the CDR3 is 17 residues. The CDR3 DNA is TGTGCCAGCAGTTCCTCCGGGGGGCGGGGGTTGGCAGATACGCAGTATTTT. Residues: CASSSSGGRGLADTQYF.

The J gene is TRBJ2-5, the V gene TRBV5-1; TRBD1 agrees at 7 bases. CDR3 size: 16 residues. J was trimmed by 2 bases and V by 2 bases; bases with no gene match: 9. Germline V gene lookup returns CDR1 SGHRS and CDR2 YFSETQ. The CDR3 DNA follows: TGCGCCAGCAGCTTAGGGTGGACAGGCGATCAAGAGACCCAGTACTTC. Translating gives CASSLGWTGDQETQYF.

Comments on this clone: Mismatch with germline at one junction end may stem from a read error. This sequence joins TRBV7-9 and TRBJ1-4, with D perhaps matching TRBD1 (5 bases). The germline V gene has CDR1 SEHNR and CDR2 FQNEAQ (reference sequence). This CDR3 is built from 16 residues. The CDR3 nucleotides read TGTTCCAGCAGCTTTGTCCCGGGACTCTCTAATGTGGAACTGTTTTTT. Translation gives CSSSFVPGLSNVELFF. Filled out from reference TRBV7-9 and TRBJ1-4, the complete variable domain reads DTGVSQNPRHKITKRGQNVTFRCDPISEHNRLYWYRQTLGQGPEFLTYFQNEAQLEKSRLLSDRFSAERPKGSFSTLEIQRTEQGDSAMYLCSSSFVPGLSNVELFFGSGTQLSVL.

The chain links TRBV27 to TRBJ2-5, with 15 bases aligning to TRBD2. CDR1 MNHEY and CDR2 SMNVEV come from the germline V gene (reference sequence). The CDR3 contains 17 residues. Trimming cost V 5 bases and J 5 bases; bases outside gene matches: 9. The CDR3 sequence is CASSPRTSGRAMETQYF. The CDR3 region has the DNA TGTGCCAGCAGTCCGCGGACTAGCGGGAGGGCCATGGAGACCCAGTACTTC.

V and J are TRBV5-6 and TRBJ1-1; 10 bases are a match to TRBD1. This CDR3 has 18 amino acids. Trimming removed 4 bases from V and 1 base from J; junction bases left unmatched: 13. Looked up from germline, CDR1 is SGHDT and CDR2 is YYEEEE. The CDR3 nucleotides are TGTGCCAGCAGCCATCGGCTAGGGACAGGGGTGGGGAACACTGAAGCTTTCTTT. This encodes CASSHRLGTGVGNTEAFF.

The V call is TRBV18, the J call TRBJ1-5; D is perhaps TRBD1 (5 bases). This CDR3 has 16 residues. Germline V CDR1 and CDR2: KGHSH, LQKENI. The V and J ends lost 0 bases and 6 bases respectively, with 15 bases between them. CDR3 DNA sequence: TGTGCCAGCTCACCACCGCGGACCGCCGGGGGTCAGCCCCAGCATTTT. Encoded protein: CASSPPRTAGGQPQHF.

CDR3: CASSSLRQGAGGNTIYF. The CDR3 DNA is TGTGCCAGCAGTTCGCTACGACAGGGGGCGGGAGGAAACACCATATATTTT. The chain links TRBV28 to TRBJ1-3; TRBD1 aligns across 10 bases. The CDR3 has 17 residues. Losses at the gene ends were 4 bases for V and 4 bases for J; bases not matched to a gene: 10. Per germline, CDR1 MDHEN and CDR2 SYDVKM.

Notes on this clone: The same CDR3 is also encoded by other DNA sequences in this sample. The chain uses TRBV18 and TRBJ1-1; 8 nucleotides align to TRBD1. CDR1 and CDR2 (germline): KGHSH, LQKENI. The V segment lost 3 bases and the J segment 0 bases; nucleotides outside the gene matches: 3. The CDR3 runs to 15 residues. The CDR3 DNA reads TGTGCCAGCTCACCTGGACAGGGTATGAACACTGAAGCTTTCTTT. Protein sequence: CASSPGQGMNTEAFF.

The chain carries TRBV2 and TRBJ2-7, with D uncertain. The ends were cut back, 1 base at V and 6 bases at J, with 10 bases in the middle. There are 13 residues in the CDR3. Germline assignment: CDR1 SNHLY and CDR2 FYNNEI. The CDR3 loop is CASSEDVWSEQYF. The CDR3, as DNA: TGTGCCAGCAGTGAAGATGTCTGGAGCGAGCAGTACTTC.

The rearrangement uses TRBV11-2 and TRBJ2-7, with 13 bases lining up with TRBD2. The CDR3 has 16 amino acids. V was clipped by 2 bases and J by 3 bases; unmatched bases: 4. Germline CDR1 and CDR2: SGHAT and FQNNGV. Here the CDR3 reads CASSLRGTSGIYEQYF. The CDR3, as DNA: TGTGCCAGCAGCTTAAGAGGGACTAGCGGGATCTACGAGCAGTACTTC.

This chain joins TRBV7-2 and TRBJ1-1; 8 bases align to TRBD1. This CDR3 has 14 amino acids. The germline CDR1 and CDR2 sequences are SGHTA and FQGNSA. J was trimmed by 11 bases and V by 7 bases; bases with no gene match: 15. The CDR3 loop is CASISFMQGAGAFF. CDR3 in DNA: TGTGCCAGCATCTCATTCATGCAGGGGGCGGGTGCTTTCTTT.

This clone showed up just a few times. The chain joins TRBV7-2 to TRBJ2-7; TRBD2 aligns across 8 bases. Germline V gives CDR1 SGHTA, CDR2 FQGNSA. With V trimmed by 5 bases and J by 0 bases, 6 bases remained unmatched. This CDR3 is 15 amino acids long. The CDR3 DNA is TGTGCCAGCAGCATAGAGCGGGGGAACTCCTACGAGCAGTACTTC. Translating it yields CASSIERGNSYEQYF. Together with reference TRBV7-2 and TRBJ2-7, the CDR3 gives the full variable domain: GAGVSQSPSNKVTEKGKDVELRCDPISGHTALYWYRQSLGQGLEFLIYFQGNSAPDKSGLPSDRFSAERTGGSVSTLTIQRTQQEDSAVYLCASSIERGNSYEQYFGPGTRLTVT.

V and J are TRBV27 and TRBJ2-7; 9 positions agree with TRBD1. The ends lost 4 bases at V and 5 bases at J; junction bases unmatched: 9. Germline CDR1 and CDR2: MNHEY and SMNVEV (reference sequence). The length of the CDR3 is 15 residues. CDR3 region: CASSSAGTGRDEQYF. The CDR3, as DNA: TGTGCCAGCAGTTCAGCCGGGACAGGGAGGGACGAGCAGTACTTC.

The rearrangement links TRBV4-3 to TRBJ2-4; no reliable D call. V lost 0 bases to trimming and J lost 2 bases, with 8 bases between them. Germline V CDR1 and CDR2: LGHNA, YSLEER. The CDR3 length is 15 residues. The DNA of the CDR3 is TGCGCCAGCAGCCAAGATGCACATACCAAAAACATTCAGTACTTC. Protein: CASSQDAHTKNIQYF.

The chain has TRBV5-1 and TRBJ1-1, with TRBD1 matching 8 bases. Trimming at V came to 4 bases and at J to 3 bases, leaving 5 bases not matched to a gene. The CDR3 sequence is 14 residues long. CDR1 and CDR2 from the germline V gene are SGHRS and YFSETQ. CDR3 protein: CASSPGGADTEAFF. The CDR3 DNA reads as TGCGCCAGCAGCCCAGGGGGCGCGGACACTGAAGCTTTCTTT.

The chain uses TRBV15 and TRBJ2-7; 10 bases are a match to TRBD1. From germline, CDR1 is LNHNV and CDR2 YYDKDF (reference sequence). Trimming took 4 bases from V and 3 from J; bases not matched to a gene: 3. This CDR3 has 14 residues. The CDR3 sequence is CATSTWDRGYEQYF. The CDR3 bases are TGTGCCACCAGCACCTGGGACAGGGGCTACGAGCAGTACTTC.

The genes are TRBV28 and TRBJ2-3; 12 bases fit TRBD2. The CDR3 consists of 14 residues. J gave up 3 bases and V 10 bases, and 5 bases lay outside the gene matches. CDR1 and CDR2 (germline): MDHEN, SYDVKM. This chain's CDR3 is CATSTSGRTDTQYF. The CDR3 nucleotides are TGTGCCACCTCCACTAGCGGGAGGACAGATACGCAGTATTTT.

This rearrangement joins TRBV16 to TRBJ1-1, with D possibly being TRBD1 (5 bases). V dropped 2 bases and J dropped 0 bases, with 16 bases sitting between them. Germline values: CDR1 KGHSY, CDR2 FQNENV. The CDR3 loop spans 17 amino acids. The CDR3 region has the DNA TGTGCCAGCAGCCAAGGACCGGGGGAGGGGATGAACACTGAAGCTTTCTTT. Amino acid sequence: CASSQGPGEGMNTEAFF. The full variable domain, completed using reference TRBV16 and TRBJ1-1, is GEEVAQTPKHLVRGEGQKAKLYCAPIKGHSYVFWYQQVLKNEFKFLISFQNENVFDETGMPKERFSAKCLPNSPCSLEIQATKLEDSAVYFCASSQGPGEGMNTEAFFGQGTRLTVV.

The chain uses TRBV16 and TRBJ2-1, with D possibly matching TRBD2 (5 bases). The V gene's germline CDR1 is KGHSY and CDR2 FQNENV. The CDR3 is 15 amino acids. The V end was cut by 0 bases, the J end by 9 bases, with 15 bases between. The CDR3 DNA reads TGTGCCAGCAGCCAATCCTCTTTCGGCGGGCCTGAGCAGTTCTTC. As protein: CASSQSSFGGPEQFF.

The gene calls are TRBV27 and TRBJ1-1; 7 bases align to TRBD1. The CDR3 length is 17 residues. Losses at the gene ends were 3 bases for V and 1 base for J; bases not matched to a gene: 11. CDR1 and CDR2 (germline): MNHEY, SMNVEV (reference sequence). Here the CDR3 reads CASSFRQGRRENTEAFF. The CDR3 DNA reads TGTGCCAGCAGTTTCAGACAGGGACGGAGAGAGAACACTGAAGCTTTCTTT.

The chain employs TRBV5-1 and TRBJ2-5; TRBD2 aligns across 9 bases. Per the germline V gene, CDR1 is SGHRS and CDR2 is YFSETQ. The CDR3 loop spans 16 amino acids. Unmatched junction bases numbered 4, after V lost 1 base and J lost 0 bases. CDR3 amino acids: CASSLRSGGYQETQYF. The CDR3 coding sequence is TGCGCCAGCAGCTTGAGAAGCGGGGGGTACCAAGAGACCCAGTACTTC.

The rearrangement uses TRBV6-5 and TRBJ2-7, with unresolved D. CDR1 is MNHEY and CDR2 is SVGAGI in the germline V gene. Trimming cost V 5 bases and J 3 bases, with 11 bases left between them. This CDR3 contains 13 residues. The CDR3 DNA reads TGTGCCAGCAGTAGAGAGGCCTACTACGAGCAGTACTTC. This gives the protein CASSREAYYEQYF.

J is TRBJ2-7 and V is TRBV6-1, with 9 positions matching TRBD1. The CDR3 is made up of 14 amino acids. The V segment lost 4 bases and the J segment 4 bases; nucleotides outside the gene matches: 5. Germline V gene lookup returns CDR1 MNHNS and CDR2 SASEGT. CDR3 protein: CASSAQGAGYEQYF. The CDR3 region has the DNA TGTGCCAGCAGTGCACAGGGGGCCGGTTACGAGCAGTACTTC.

J is TRBJ1-5 and V is TRBV10-2, with 9 bases matching TRBD1. The CDR3 has 14 residues. V shed 5 bases, J shed 6 bases, and the junction held 5 bases outside the gene matches. The germline V gene has CDR1 WSHSY and CDR2 SAAADI. The CDR3 DNA is TGCGCCAGCAGTTTACAGGGGGCACGTCAGCCCCAGCATTTT. Its protein product is CASSLQGARQPQHF.

This chain uses TRBV6-6 with TRBJ2-2; tentative D call: TRBD2 (7 bases). There are 16 residues in the CDR3. Germline loops: CDR1 MNHNY, CDR2 SVGAGI (reference sequence). V gave up 7 bases and J gave up 6 bases, with 21 bases separating them. This CDR3 is CASKGWGGEASGELFF. The CDR3 bases are TGTGCCAGCAAGGGCTGGGGGGGCGAGGCTTCCGGGGAGCTGTTTTTT.

The chain couples TRBV18 to TRBJ1-1; 12 bases agree with TRBD1. The germline CDR1 and CDR2 sequences are KGHSH and LQKENI. This CDR3 spans 15 amino acids. With 3 bases clipped from V and 5 bases from J, the junction kept 4 bases outside the gene matches. The CDR3 DNA reads as TGTGCCAGCTCACCGGGACAGGGGGCGAGGACTGAAGCTTTCTTT. Residues: CASSPGQGARTEAFF.